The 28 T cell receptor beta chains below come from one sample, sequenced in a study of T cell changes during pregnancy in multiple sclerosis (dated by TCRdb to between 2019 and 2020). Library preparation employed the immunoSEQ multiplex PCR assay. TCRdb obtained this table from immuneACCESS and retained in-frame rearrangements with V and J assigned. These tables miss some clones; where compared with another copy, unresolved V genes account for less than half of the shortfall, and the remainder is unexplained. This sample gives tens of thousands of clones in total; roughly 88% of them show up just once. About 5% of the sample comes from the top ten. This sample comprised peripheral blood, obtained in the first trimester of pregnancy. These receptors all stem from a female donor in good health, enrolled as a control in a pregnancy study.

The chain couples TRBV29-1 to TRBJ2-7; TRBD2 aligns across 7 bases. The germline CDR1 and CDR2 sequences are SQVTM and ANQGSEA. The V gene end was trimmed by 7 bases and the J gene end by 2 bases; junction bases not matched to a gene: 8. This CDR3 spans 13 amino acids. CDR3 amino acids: CSAASGSTYEQYF. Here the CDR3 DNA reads TGCAGCGCTGCTAGCGGATCCACCTACGAGCAGTACTTC.

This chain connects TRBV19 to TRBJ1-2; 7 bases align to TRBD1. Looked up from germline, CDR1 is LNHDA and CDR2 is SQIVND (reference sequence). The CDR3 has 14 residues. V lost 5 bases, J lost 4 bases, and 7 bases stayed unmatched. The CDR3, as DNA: TGTGCCAGTAGTGAACGACAGGGTACCTATGGCTACACCTTC. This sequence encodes CASSERQGTYGYTF.

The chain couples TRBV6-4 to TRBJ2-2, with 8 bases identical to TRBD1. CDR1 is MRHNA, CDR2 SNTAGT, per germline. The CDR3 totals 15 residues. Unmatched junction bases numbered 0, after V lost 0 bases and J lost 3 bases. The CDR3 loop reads CASSDSGQDTGELFF. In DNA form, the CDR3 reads TGTGCCAGCAGTGACTCGGGACAGGACACCGGGGAGCTGTTTTTT.

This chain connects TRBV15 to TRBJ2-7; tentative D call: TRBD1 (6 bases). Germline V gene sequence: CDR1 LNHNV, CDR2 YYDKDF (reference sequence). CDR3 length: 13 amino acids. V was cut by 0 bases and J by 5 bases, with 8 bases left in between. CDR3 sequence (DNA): TGTGCCACCAGCAGAGACAGGGGAGACGAGCAGTACTTC. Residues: CATSRDRGDEQYF.

CDR3 nucleotides: TGTGCCAGCACCCTCCGCGTCTTGAACACTGAAGCTTTCTTT. Translation: CASTLRVLNTEAFF. The chain links TRBV6-1 to TRBJ1-1; no firm D call. The CDR3 has 14 residues. CDR1 is MNHNS, CDR2 SASEGT, per germline. V was trimmed by 7 bases and J by 0 bases, leaving 12 bases between them.

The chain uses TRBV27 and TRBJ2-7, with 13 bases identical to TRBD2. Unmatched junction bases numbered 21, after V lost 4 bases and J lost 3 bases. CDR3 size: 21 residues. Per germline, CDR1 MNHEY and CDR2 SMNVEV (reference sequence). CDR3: CASSSKSNDRLAGGSNYEQYF. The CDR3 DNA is TGTGCCAGCAGTTCCAAGTCCAACGACAGACTAGCGGGAGGATCAAACTACGAGCAGTACTTC.

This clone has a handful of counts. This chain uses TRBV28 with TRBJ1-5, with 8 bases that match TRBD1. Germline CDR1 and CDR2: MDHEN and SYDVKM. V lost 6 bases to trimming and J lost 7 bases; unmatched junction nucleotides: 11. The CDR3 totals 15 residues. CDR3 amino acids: CASSPYSGGRQPQHF. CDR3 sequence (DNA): TGTGCCAGCAGCCCATATTCAGGGGGCAGGCAGCCCCAGCATTTT.

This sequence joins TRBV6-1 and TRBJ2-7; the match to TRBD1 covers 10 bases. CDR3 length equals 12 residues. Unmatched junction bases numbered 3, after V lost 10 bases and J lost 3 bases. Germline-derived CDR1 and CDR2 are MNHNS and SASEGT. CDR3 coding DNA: TGTGCCACCCGGGACAGGGGCTACGAGCAGTACTTC. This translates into CATRDRGYEQYF.

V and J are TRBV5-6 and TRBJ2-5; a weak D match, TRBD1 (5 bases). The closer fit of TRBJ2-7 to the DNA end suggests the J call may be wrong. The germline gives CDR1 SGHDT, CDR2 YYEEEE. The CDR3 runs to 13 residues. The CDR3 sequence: CASSLGRAYEQYF. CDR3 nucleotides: TGTGCCAGCAGCTTAGGCAGGGCCTACGAGCAGTACTTC.

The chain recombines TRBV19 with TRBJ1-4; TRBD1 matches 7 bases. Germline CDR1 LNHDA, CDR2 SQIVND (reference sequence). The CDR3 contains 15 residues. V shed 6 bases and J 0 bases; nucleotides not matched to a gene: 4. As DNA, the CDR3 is TGTGCCAGTAGCAGAGGACAGGCAACTAATGAAAAACTGTTTTTT. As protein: CASSRGQATNEKLFF.

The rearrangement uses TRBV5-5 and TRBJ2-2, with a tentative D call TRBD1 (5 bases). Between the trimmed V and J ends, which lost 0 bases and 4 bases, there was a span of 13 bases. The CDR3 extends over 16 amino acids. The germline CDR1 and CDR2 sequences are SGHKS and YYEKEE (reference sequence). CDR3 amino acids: CASSLEQERSTGELFF. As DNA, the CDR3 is TGTGCCAGCAGCTTGGAACAGGAGCGTAGCACCGGGGAGCTGTTTTTT.

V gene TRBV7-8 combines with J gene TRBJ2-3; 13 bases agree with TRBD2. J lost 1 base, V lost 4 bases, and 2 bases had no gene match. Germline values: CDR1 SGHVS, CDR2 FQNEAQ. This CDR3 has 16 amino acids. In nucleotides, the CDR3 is TGTGCCAGCAGCTCCGGGACTAGCGGGGGCACAGATACGCAGTATTTT. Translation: CASSSGTSGGTDTQYF.

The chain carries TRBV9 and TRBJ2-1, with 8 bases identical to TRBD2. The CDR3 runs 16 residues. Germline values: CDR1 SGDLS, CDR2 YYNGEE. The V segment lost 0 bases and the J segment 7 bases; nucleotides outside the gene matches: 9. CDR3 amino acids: CASSVAGGGLSNEQFF. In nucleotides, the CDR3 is TGTGCCAGCAGCGTAGCCGGGGGGGGCCTCTCGAATGAGCAGTTCTTC.

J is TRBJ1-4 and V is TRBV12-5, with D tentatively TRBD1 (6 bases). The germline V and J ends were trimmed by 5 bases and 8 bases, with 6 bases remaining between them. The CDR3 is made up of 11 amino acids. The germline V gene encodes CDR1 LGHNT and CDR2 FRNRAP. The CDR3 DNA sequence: TGTGCTAGTGGTAGGGGGGAAAAACTGTTTTTT. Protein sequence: CASGRGEKLFF.

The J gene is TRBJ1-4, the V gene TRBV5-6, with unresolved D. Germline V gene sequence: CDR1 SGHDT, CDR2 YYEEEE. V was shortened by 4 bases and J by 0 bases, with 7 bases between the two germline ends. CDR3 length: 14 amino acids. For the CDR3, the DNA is TGTGCCAGCAGCGCCGGGACAACTAATGAAAAACTGTTTTTT. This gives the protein CASSAGTTNEKLFF.

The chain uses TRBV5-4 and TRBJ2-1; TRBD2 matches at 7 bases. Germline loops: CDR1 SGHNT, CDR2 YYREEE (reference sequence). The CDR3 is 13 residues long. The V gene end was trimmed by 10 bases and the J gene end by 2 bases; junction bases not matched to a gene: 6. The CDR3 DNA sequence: TGTGCCGGTGGAGCGGGGCCCTACAATGAGCAGTTCTTC. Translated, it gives CAGGAGPYNEQFF. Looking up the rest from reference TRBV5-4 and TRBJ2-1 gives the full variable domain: ETGVTQSPTHLIKTRGQQVTLRCSSQSGHNTVSWYQQALGQGPQFIFQYYREEENGRGNFPPRFSGLQFPNYSSELNVNALELDDSALYLCAGGAGPYNEQFFGPGTRLTVL.

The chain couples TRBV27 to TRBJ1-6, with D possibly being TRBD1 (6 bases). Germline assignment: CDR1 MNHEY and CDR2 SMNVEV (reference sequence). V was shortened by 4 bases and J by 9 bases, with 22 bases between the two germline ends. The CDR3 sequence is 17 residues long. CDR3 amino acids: CASSSQLPSRGGSPLHF. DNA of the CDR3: TGTGCCAGCAGTTCCCAGCTCCCTTCGAGGGGGGGTTCACCCCTCCACTTT.

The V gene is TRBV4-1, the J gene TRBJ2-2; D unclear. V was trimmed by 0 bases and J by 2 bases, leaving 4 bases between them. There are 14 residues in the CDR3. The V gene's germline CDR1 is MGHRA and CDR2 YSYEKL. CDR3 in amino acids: CASSQDPNTGELFF. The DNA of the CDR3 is TGCGCCAGCAGCCAAGATCCAAACACCGGGGAGCTGTTTTTT.

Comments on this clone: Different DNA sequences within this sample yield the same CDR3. CDR3 nucleotide sequence: TGCGCCAGCAGCTTGTCCAGGGGCCAAGAGACCCAGTACTTC. Translation: CASSLSRGQETQYF. The V and J genes are TRBV5-1 and TRBJ2-5, with D possibly TRBD1 on 6 matching bases. The CDR3 runs 14 residues. Germline V CDR1 and CDR2: SGHRS, YFSETQ. V dropped 1 base and J dropped 1 base, with 8 bases sitting between them. Together with reference TRBV5-1 and TRBJ2-5, the CDR3 gives the full variable domain: KAGVTQTPRYLIKTRGQQVTLSCSPISGHRSVSWYQQTPGQGLQFLFEYFSETQRNKGNFPGRFSGRQFSNSRSEMNVSTLELGDSALYLCASSLSRGQETQYFGPGTRLLVL.

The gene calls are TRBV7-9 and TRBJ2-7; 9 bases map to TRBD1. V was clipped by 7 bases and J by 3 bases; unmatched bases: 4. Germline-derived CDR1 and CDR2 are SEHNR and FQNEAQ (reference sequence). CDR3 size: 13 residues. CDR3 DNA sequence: TGTGCCAGCAACGGACAGGGGATCTACGAGCAGTACTTC. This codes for CASNGQGIYEQYF. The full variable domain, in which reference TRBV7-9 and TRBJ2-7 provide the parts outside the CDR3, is DTGVSQNPRHKITKRGQNVTFRCDPISEHNRLYWYRQTLGQGPEFLTYFQNEAQLEKSRLLSDRFSAERPKGSFSTLEIQRTEQGDSAMYLCASNGQGIYEQYFGPGTRLTVT.

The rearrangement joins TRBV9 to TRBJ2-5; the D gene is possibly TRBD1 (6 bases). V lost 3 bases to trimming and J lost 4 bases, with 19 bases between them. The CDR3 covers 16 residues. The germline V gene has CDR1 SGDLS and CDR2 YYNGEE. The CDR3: CASSAIPGAFAETQYF. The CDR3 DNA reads TGTGCCAGCAGCGCCATCCCAGGGGCCTTTGCAGAGACCCAGTACTTC.

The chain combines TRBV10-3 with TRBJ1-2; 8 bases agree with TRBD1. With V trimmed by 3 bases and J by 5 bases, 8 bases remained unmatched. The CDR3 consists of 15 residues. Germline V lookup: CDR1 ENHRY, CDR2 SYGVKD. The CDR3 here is CAISDNRGLEYGYTF. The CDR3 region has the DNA TGTGCCATCAGTGACAACAGGGGGTTGGAGTATGGCTACACCTTC.

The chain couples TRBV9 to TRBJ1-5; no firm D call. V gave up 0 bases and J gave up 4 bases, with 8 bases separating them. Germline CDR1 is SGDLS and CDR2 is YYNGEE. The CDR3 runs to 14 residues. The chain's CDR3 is CASSVDGGNQPQHF. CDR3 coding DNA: TGTGCCAGCAGCGTAGATGGAGGGAATCAGCCCCAGCATTTT.

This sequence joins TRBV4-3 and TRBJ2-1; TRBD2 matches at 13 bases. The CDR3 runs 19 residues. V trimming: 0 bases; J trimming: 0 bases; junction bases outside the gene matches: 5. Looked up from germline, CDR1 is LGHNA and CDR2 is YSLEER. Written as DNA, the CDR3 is TGCGCCAGCAGCCAAGACACTAGCGGGGGGGCTAGCTCCTACAATGAGCAGTTCTTC. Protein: CASSQDTSGGASSYNEQFF.

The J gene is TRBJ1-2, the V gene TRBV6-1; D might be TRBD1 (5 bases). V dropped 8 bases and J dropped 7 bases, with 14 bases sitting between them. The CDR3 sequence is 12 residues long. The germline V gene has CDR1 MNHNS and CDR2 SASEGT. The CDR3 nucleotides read TGTGCCAGCCGGCGGGGGGAAGGTGGCTACACCTTC. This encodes CASRRGEGGYTF.

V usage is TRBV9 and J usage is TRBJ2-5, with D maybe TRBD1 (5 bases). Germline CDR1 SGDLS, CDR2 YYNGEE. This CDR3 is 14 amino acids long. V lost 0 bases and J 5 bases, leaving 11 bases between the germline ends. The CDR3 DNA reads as TGTGCCAGCAGCGTAGTGCCAGGGTTGGAGACCCAGTACTTC. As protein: CASSVVPGLETQYF. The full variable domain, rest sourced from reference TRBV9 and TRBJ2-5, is DSGVTQTPKHLITATGQRVTLRCSPRSGDLSVYWYQQSLDQGLQFLIQYYNGEERAKGNILERFSAQQFPDLHSELNLSSLELGDSALYFCASSVVPGLETQYFGPGTRLLVL.

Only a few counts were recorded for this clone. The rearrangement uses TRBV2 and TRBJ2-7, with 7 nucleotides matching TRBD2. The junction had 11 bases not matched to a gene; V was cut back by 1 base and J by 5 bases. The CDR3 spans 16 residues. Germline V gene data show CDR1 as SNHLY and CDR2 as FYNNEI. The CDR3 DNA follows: TGTGCCAGCAGTGAAGAGGTCTGGGAGGGAGGTAACGAGCAGTACTTC. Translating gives CASSEEVWEGGNEQYF.

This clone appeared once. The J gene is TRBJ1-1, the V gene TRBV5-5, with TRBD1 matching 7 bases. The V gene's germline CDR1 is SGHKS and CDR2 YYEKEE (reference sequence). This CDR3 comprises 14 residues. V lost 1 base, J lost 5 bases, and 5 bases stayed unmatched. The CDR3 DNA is TGTGCCAGCAGCTTGTATCCAGGGGGGACTGAAGCTTTCTTT. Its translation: CASSLYPGGTEAFF. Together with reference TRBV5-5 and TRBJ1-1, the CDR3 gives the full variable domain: DAGVTQSPTHLIKTRGQQVTLRCSPISGHKSVSWYQQVLGQGPQFIFQYYEKEERGRGNFPDRFSARQFPNYSSELNVNALLLGDSALYLCASSLYPGGTEAFFGQGTRLTVV.